The source of this T cell receptor beta chain is a study of T cell responses to AZD1222 COVID-19 vaccine. V lost 3 bases and J lost 7; bases outside the gene matches: 10. Germline lookup yields CDR1 GTSNPN and CDR2 SVGIG (reference sequence). This CDR3 is built from 14 residues. TCRdb's copy holds only in-frame clones and misses some; the assay was immunoSEQ multiplex PCR. In the table there are some 150,000 clones, around nine tenths of which are singletons. This chain uses TRBV30 with TRBJ1-2; TRBD1 aligns across 8 bases. The TCR comes from an adult in good health. The material was peripheral blood, obtained on day 0 of AZD1222 vaccination. CDR3 protein: CAWRLDRVISGYTF. CDR3 coding DNA: TGTGCCTGGAGATTGGACAGGGTAATCTCTGGCTACACCTTC. Looking up the rest from reference TRBV30 and TRBJ1-2 gives the full variable domain: SQTIHQWPATLVQPVGSPLSLECTVEGTSNPNLYWYRQAAGRGLQLLFYSVGIGQISSEVPQNLSASRPQDRQFILSSKKLLLSDSGFYLCAWRLDRVISGYTFGSGTRLTVV.